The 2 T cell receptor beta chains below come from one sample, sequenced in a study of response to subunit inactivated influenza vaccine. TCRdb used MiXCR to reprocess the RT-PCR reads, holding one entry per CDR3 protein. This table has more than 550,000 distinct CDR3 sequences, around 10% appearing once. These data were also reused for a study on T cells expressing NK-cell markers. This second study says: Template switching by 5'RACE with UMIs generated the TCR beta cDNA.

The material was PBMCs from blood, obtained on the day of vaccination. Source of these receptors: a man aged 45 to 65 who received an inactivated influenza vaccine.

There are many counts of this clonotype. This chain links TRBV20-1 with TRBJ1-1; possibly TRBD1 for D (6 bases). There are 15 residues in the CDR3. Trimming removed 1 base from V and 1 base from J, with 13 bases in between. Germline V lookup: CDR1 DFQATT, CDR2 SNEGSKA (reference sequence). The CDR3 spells CSARASGGGNTEAFF. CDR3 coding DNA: TGCAGTGCTAGAGCCTCGGGGGGCGGGAACACTGAAGCTTTCTTT.

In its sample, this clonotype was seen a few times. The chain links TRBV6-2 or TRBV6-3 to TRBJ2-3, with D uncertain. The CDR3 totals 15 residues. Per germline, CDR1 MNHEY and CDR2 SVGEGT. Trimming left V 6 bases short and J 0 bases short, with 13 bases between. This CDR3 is CASRPRVISTDTQYF. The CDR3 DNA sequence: TGTGCCAGCAGACCCCGGGTTATCAGCACAGATACGCAGTATTTT.